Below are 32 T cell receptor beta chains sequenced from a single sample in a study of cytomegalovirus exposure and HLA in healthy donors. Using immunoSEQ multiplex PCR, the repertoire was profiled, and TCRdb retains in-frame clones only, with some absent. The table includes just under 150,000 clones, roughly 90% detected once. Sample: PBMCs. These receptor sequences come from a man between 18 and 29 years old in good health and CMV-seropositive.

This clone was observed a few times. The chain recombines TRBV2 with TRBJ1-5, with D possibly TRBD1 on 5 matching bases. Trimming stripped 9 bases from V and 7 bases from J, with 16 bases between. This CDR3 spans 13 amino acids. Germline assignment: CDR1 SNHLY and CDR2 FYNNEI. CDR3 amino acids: CASRKGARQPQHF. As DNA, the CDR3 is TGTGCCAGTCGGAAAGGGGCGAGGCAGCCCCAGCATTTT.

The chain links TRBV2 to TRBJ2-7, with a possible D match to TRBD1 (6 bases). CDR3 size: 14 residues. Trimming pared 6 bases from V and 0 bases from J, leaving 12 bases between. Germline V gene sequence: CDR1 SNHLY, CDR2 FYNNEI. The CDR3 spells CASRTGKYSYEQYF. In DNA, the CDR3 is TGTGCCAGCAGGACAGGCAAATACTCCTACGAGCAGTACTTC. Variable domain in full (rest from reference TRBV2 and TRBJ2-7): EPEVTQTPSHQVTQMGQEVILRCVPISNHLYFYWYRQILGQKVEFLVSFYNNEISEKSEIFDDQFSVERPDGSNFTLKIRSTKLEDSAMYFCASRTGKYSYEQYFGPGTRLTVT.

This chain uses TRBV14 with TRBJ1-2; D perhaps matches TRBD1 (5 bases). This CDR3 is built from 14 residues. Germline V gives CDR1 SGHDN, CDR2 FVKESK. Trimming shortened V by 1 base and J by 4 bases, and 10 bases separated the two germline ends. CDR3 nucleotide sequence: TGTGCCAGCAGCCAAGGGTTACAGGTCTATGGCTACACCTTC. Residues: CASSQGLQVYGYTF.

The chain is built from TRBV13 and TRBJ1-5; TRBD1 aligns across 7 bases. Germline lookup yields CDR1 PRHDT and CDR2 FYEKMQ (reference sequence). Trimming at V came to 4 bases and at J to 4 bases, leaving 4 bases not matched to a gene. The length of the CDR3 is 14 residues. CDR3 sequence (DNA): TGTGCCAGCAGCTCCCGACAGGGTAATCAGCCCCAGCATTTT. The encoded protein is CASSSRQGNQPQHF.

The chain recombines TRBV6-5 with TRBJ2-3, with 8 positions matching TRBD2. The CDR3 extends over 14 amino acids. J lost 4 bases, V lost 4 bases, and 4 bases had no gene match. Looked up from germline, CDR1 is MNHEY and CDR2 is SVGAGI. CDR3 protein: CASSSGTSPDTQYF. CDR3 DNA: TGTGCCAGCAGTTCCGGGACTAGTCCAGATACGCAGTATTTT.

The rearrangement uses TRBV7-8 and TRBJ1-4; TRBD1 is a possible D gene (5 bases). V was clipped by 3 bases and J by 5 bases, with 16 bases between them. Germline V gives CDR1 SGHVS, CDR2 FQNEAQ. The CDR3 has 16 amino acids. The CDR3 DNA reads TGTGCCAGCAGCTTTTCTAGACAGATTCTAAATGAAAAACTGTTTTTT. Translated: CASSFSRQILNEKLFF. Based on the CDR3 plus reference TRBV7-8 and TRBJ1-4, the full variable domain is GAGVSQSPRYKVAKRGQDVALRCDPISGHVSLFWYQQALGQGPEFLTYFQNEAQLDKSGLPSDRFFAERPEGSVSTLKIQRTQQEDSAVYLCASSFSRQILNEKLFFGSGTQLSVL.

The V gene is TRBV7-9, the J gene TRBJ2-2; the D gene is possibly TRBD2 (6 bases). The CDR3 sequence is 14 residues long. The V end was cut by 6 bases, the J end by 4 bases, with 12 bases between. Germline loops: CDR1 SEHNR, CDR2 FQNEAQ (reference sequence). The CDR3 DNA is TGTGCCAGCAGTAACCGGGAGTTCACCGGGGAGCTGTTTTTT. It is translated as CASSNREFTGELFF.

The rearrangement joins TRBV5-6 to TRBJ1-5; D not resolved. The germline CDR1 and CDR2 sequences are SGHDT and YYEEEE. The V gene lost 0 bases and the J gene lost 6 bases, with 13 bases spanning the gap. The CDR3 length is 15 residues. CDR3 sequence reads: CASSLGPLVSQPQHF. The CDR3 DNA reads TGTGCCAGCAGCTTGGGTCCCTTGGTGAGTCAGCCCCAGCATTTT.

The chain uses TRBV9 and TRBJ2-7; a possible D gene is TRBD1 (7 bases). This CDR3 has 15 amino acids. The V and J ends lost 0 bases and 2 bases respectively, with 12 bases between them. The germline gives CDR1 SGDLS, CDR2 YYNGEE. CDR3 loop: CASSVEGGQTYEQYF. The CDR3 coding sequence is TGTGCCAGCAGCGTAGAGGGGGGACAGACCTACGAGCAGTACTTC.

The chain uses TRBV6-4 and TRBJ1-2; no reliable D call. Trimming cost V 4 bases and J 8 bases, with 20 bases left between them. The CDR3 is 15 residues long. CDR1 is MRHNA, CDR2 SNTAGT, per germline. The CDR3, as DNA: TGTGCCAGCAGTGTCGGCGAGGGTTTAACGGGGGGCTACACCTTC. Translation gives CASSVGEGLTGGYTF.

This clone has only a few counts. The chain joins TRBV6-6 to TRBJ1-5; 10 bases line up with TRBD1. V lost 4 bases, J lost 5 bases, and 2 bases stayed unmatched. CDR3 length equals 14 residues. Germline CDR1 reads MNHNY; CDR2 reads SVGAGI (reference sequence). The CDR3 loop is CASSFGQGDQPQHF. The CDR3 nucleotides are TGTGCCAGCAGTTTCGGACAGGGGGATCAGCCCCAGCATTTT.

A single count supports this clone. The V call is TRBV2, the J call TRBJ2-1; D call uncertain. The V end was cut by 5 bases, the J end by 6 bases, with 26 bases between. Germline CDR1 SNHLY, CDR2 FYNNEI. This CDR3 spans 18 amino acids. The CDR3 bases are TGTGCCAGCAGTCCCCAGCAGCCTTTGAGATCGGGTAGCAATGAGCAGTTCTTC. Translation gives CASSPQQPLRSGSNEQFF. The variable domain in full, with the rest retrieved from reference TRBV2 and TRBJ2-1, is EPEVTQTPSHQVTQMGQEVILRCVPISNHLYFYWYRQILGQKVEFLVSFYNNEISEKSEIFDDQFSVERPDGSNFTLKIRSTKLEDSAMYFCASSPQQPLRSGSNEQFFGPGTRLTVL.

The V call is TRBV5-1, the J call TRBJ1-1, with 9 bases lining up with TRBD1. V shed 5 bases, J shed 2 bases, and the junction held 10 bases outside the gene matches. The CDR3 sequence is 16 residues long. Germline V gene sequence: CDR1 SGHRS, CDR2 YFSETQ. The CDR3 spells CASSRNPGQGNTEAFF. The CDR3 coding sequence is TGCGCCAGCAGTCGCAACCCGGGACAGGGCAACACTGAAGCTTTCTTT.

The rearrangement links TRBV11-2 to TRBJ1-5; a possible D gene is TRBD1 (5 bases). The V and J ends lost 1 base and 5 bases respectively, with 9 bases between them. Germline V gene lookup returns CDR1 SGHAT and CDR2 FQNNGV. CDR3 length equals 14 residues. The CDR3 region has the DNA TGTGCCAGCAGCTTAGGTGGGGGGTATCAGCCCCAGCATTTT. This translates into CASSLGGGYQPQHF. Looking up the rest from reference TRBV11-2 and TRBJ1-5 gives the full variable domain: EAGVAQSPRYKIIEKRQSVAFWCNPISGHATLYWYQQILGQGPKLLIQFQNNGVVDDSQLPKDRFSAERLKGVDSTLKIQPAKLEDSAVYLCASSLGGGYQPQHFGDGTRLSIL.

Here the CDR3 DNA reads TGCGCCAGCAGCCGGGCTAGGCTAGCGGGAGGAGACTACGAGCAGTACTTC. Amino acids: CASSRARLAGGDYEQYF. The chain is built from TRBV5-1 and TRBJ2-7; 11 bases agree with TRBD2. Trimming took 4 bases from V and 3 from J; bases not matched to a gene: 12. Germline V gene lookup returns CDR1 SGHRS and CDR2 YFSETQ. The CDR3 is 17 amino acids.

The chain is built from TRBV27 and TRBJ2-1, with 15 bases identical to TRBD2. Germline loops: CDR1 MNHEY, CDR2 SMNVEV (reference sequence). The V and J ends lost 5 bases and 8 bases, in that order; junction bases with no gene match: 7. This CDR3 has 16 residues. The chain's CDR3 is CASSPGLAGGPYEQFF. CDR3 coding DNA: TGTGCCAGCAGTCCCGGACTAGCGGGAGGGCCTTATGAGCAGTTCTTC.

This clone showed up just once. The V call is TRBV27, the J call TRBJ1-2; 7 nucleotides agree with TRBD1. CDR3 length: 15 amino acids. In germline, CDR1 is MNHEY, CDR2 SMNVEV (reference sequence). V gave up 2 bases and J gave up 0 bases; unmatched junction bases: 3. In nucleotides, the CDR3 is TGTGCCAGCAGTTTAAGGGGGCGAACTAACTATGGCTACACCTTC. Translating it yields CASSLRGRTNYGYTF.

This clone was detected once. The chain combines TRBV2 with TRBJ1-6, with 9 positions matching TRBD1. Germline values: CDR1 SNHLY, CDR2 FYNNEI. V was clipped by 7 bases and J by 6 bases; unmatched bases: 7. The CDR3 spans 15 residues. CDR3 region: CASKGQGSINSPLHF. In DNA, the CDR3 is TGTGCCAGCAAGGGACAGGGATCCATTAATTCACCCCTCCACTTT.

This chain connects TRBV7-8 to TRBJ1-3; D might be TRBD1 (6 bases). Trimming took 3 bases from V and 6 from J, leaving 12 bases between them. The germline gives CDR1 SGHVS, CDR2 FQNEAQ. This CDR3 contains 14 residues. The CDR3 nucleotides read TGTGCCAGCAGCTTTGCGACAGGTCAAAACACCATATATTTT. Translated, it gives CASSFATGQNTIYF.

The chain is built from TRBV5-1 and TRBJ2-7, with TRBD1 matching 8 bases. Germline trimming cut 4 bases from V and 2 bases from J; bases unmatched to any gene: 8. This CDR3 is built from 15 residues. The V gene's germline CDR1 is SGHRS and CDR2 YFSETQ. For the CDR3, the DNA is TGCGCCAGCAGCGTCAGGTCAGGGGGCACCTACGAGCAGTACTTC. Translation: CASSVRSGGTYEQYF.

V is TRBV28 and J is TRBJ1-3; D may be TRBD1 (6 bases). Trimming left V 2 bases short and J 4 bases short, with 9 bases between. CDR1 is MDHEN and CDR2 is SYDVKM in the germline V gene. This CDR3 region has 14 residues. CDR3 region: CASSLRGYGNTIYF. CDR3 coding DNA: TGTGCCAGCAGTTTAAGGGGGTACGGAAACACCATATATTTT.

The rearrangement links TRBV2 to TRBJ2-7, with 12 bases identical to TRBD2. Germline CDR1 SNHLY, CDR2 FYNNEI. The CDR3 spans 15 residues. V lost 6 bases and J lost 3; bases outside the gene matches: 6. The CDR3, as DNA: TGTGCCAGCAGCTGGACTAGCGGGACTTTCTACGAGCAGTACTTC. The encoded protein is CASSWTSGTFYEQYF.

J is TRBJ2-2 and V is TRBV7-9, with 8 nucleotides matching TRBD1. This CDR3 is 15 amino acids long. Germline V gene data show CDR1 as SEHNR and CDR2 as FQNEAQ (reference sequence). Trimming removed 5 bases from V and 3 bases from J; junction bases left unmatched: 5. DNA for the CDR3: TGTGCCAGCAGCCCCGGACAGGGAGACACCGGGGAGCTGTTTTTT. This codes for CASSPGQGDTGELFF.

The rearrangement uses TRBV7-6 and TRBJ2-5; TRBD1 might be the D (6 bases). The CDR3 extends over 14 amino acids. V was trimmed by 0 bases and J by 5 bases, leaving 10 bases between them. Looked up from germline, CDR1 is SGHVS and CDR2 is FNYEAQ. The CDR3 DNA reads TGTGCCAGCAGCTTAGCGACAGGCACGGAGACCCAGTACTTC. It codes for CASSLATGTETQYF. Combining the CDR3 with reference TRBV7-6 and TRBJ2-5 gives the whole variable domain GAGVSQSPRYKVTKRGQDVALRCDPISGHVSLYWYRQALGQGPEFLTYFNYEAQQDKSGLPNDRFSAERPEGSISTLTIQRTEQRDSAMYRCASSLATGTETQYFGPGTRLLVL.

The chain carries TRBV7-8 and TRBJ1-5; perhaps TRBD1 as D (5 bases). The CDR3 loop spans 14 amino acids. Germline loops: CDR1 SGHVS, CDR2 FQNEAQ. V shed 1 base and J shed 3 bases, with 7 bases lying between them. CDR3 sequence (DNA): TGTGCCAGCAGCTTAGGCAGGGTCAATCAGCCCCAGCATTTT. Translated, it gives CASSLGRVNQPQHF.

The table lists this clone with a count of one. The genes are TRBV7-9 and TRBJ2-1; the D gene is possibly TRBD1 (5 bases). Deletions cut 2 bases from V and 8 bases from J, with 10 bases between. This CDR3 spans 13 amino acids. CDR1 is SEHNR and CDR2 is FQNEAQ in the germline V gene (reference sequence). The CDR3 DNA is TGTGCCAGCAGCTTATTTAGGGGCCATGAGCAGTTCTTC. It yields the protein CASSLFRGHEQFF.

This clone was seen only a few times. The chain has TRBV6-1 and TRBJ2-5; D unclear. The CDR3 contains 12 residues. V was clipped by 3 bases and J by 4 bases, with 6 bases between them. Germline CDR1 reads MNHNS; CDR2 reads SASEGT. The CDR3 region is CASSDPGETQYF. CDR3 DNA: TGTGCCAGCAGTGACCCCGGAGAGACCCAGTACTTC.

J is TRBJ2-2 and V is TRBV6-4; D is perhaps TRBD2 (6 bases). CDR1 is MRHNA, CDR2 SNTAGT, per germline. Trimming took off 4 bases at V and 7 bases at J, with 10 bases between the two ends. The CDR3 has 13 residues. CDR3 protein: CASSVTSRGELFF. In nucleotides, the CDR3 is TGTGCCAGCAGTGTAACTAGCCGCGGGGAGCTGTTTTTT.

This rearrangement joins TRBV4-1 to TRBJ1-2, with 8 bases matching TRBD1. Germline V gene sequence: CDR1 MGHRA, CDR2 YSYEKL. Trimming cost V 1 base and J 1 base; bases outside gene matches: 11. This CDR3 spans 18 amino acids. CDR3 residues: CASSQGVTGTGVNYGYTF. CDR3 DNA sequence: TGCGCCAGCAGCCAAGGCGTTACCGGGACAGGAGTTAACTATGGCTACACCTTC.

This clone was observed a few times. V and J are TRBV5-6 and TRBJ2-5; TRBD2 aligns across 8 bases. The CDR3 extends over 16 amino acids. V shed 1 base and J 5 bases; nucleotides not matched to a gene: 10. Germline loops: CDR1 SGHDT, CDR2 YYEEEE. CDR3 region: CASSLPGGWGEETQYF. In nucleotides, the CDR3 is TGTGCCAGCAGCTTGCCGGGAGGGTGGGGTGAGGAGACCCAGTACTTC. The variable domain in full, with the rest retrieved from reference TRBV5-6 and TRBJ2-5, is DAGVTQSPTHLIKTRGQQVTLRCSPKSGHDTVSWYQQALGQGPQFIFQYYEEEERQRGNFPDRFSGHQFPNYSSELNVNALLLGDSALYLCASSLPGGWGEETQYFGPGTRLLVL.

CDR3 protein: CASSLSGQAPNSPLHF. In nucleotides, the CDR3 is TGTGCCAGCAGCTTATCGGGACAGGCCCCTAATTCACCCCTCCACTTT. The chain employs TRBV7-8 and TRBJ1-6; TRBD1 matches at 8 bases. The CDR3 spans 16 residues. V gave up 2 bases and J gave up 6 bases; unmatched junction bases: 6. CDR1 is SGHVS and CDR2 is FQNEAQ in the germline V gene.

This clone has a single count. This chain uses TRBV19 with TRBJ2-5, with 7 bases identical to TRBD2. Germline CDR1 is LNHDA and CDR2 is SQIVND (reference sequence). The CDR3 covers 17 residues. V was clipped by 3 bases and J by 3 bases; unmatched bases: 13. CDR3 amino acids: CASSILGRGGREETQYF. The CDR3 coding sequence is TGTGCCAGTAGTATTCTGGGGAGGGGAGGGCGAGAAGAGACCCAGTACTTC.